This T cell receptor beta chain was identified in a study of T cell repertoires in cytomegalovirus infection. Trimming left V 1 base short and J 8 bases short, with 5 bases between. This CDR3 spans 11 amino acids. Germline V CDR1 and CDR2: SGHTA, FQGNSA. TCRdb reanalysed the reads using MiXCR and keeps one entry per CDR3 protein. This sample carries 480,000 or so distinct CDR3 sequences, around 11% of them seen once, and the ten largest clones take roughly 10%. The table lists this clonotype with many counts. This TCR came from a human donor in good health (CMV status not recorded). Some clones in this sample may be carry-over from other donors' samples. Sample: PBMCs. The chain recombines TRBV7-2 with TRBJ1-2; no reliable D call. Written as DNA, the CDR3 is TGTGCCAGCAGCTTAGGTCTGGGCTACACCTTC. Translating gives CASSLGLGYTF.